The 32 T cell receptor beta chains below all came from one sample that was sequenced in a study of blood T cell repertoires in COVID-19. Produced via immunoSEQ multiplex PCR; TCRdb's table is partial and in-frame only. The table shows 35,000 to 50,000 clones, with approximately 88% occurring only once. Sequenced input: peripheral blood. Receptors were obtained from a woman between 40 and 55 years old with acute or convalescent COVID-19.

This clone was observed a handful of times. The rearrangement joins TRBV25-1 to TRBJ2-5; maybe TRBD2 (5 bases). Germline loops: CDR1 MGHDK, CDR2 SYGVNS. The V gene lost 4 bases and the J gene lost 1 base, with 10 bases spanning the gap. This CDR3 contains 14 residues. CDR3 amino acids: CASSGFRGQETQYF. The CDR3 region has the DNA TGTGCCAGCAGTGGCTTCCGGGGCCAAGAGACCCAGTACTTC.

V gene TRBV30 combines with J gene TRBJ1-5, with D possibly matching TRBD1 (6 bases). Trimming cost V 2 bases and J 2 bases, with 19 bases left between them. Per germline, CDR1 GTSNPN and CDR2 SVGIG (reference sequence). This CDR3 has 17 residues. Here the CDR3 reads CAWSFPTGSLGNQPQHF. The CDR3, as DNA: TGTGCCTGGAGTTTTCCTACAGGGTCCCTGGGCAATCAGCCCCAGCATTTT.

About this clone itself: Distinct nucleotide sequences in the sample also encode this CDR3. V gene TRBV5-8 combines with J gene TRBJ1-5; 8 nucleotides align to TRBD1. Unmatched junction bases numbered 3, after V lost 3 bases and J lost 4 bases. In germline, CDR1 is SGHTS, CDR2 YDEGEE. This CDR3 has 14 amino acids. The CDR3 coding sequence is TGTGCCAGCAGCTCCTGGACAGGGAATCAGCCCCAGCATTTT. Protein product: CASSSWTGNQPQHF.

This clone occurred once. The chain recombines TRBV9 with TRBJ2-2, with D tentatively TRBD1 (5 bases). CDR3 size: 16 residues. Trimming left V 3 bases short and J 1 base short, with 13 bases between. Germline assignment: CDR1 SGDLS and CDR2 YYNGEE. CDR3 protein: CASSASDRMNTGELFF. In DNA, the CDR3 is TGTGCCAGCAGCGCGTCAGACAGAATGAACACCGGGGAGCTGTTTTTT. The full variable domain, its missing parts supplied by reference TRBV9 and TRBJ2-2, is DSGVTQTPKHLITATGQRVTLRCSPRSGDLSVYWYQQSLDQGLQFLIQYYNGEERAKGNILERFSAQQFPDLHSELNLSSLELGDSALYFCASSASDRMNTGELFFGEGSRLTVL.

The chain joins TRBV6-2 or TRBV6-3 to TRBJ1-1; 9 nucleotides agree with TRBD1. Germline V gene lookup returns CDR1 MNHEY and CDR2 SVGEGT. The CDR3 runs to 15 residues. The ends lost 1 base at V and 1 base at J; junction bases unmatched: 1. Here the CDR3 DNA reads TGTGCCAGCAGTTACTGGGGACAGGGGAACACTGAAGCTTTCTTT. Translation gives CASSYWGQGNTEAFF.

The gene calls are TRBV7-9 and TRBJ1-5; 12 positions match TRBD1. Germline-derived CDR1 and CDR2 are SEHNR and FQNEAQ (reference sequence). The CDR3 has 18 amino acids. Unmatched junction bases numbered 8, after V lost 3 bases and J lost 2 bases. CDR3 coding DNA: TGTGCCAGCAGCTTCTGGGGACAGGGGGCAGGTGGCAATCAGCCCCAGCATTTT. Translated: CASSFWGQGAGGNQPQHF.

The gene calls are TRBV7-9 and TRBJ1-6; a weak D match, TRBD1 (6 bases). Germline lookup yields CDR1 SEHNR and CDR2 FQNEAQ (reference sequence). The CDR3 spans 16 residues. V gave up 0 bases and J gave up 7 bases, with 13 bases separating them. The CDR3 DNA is TGTGCCAGCAGCTTAGCAGGGCAGGGGTTCAATTCACCCCTCCACTTT. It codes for CASSLAGQGFNSPLHF.

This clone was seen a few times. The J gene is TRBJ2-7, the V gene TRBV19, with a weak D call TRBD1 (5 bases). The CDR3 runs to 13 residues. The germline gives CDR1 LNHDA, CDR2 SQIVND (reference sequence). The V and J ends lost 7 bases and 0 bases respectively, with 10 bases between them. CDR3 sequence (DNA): TGTGCCAGTAACCCGGACAACTCCTACGAGCAGTACTTC. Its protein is CASNPDNSYEQYF.

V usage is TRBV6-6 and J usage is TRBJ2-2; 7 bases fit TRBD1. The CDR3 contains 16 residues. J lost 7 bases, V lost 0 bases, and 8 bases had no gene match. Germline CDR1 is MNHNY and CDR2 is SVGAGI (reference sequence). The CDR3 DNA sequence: TGTGCCAGCAGTTACTCTCTGACAGGGCTGGGCGGGGAGCTGTTTTTT. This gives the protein CASSYSLTGLGGELFF.

The CDR3 reads CASAPPGVRNQPQHF. CDR3 sequence (DNA): TGTGCTAGTGCCCCGCCGGGAGTTCGCAATCAGCCCCAGCATTTT. V and J are TRBV12-5 and TRBJ1-5; D is undetermined. Deletions cut 7 bases from V and 2 bases from J, with 15 bases between. The CDR3 is 15 amino acids. Germline assignment: CDR1 LGHNT and CDR2 FRNRAP.

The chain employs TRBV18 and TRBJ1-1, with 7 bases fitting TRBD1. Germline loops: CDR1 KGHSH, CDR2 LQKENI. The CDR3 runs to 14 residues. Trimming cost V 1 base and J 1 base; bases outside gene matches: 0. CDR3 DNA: TGTGCCAGCTCACCACGACAGGGGAACACTGAAGCTTTCTTT. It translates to CASSPRQGNTEAFF.

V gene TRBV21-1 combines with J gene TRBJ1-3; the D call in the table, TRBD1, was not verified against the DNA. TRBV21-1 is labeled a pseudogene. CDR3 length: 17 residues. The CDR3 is CASSKAPDRHRGNTIYF. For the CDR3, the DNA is TGTGCCAGCAGCAAAGCGCCCGACAGACATCGCGGAAACACCATATATTTT.

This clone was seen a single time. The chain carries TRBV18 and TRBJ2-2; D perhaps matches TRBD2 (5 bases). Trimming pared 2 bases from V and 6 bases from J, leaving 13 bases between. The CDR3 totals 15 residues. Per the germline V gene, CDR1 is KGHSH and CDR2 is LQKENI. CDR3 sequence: CASSPRREEAGELFF. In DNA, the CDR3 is TGTGCCAGCTCACCAAGACGGGAAGAGGCCGGGGAGCTGTTTTTT.

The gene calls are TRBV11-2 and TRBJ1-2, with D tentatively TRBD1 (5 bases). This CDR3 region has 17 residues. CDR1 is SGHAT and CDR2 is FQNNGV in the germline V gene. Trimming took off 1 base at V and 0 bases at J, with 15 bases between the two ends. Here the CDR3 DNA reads TGTGCCAGCAGCTTAGGTTCGGGGGAGTCAGCTAACTATGGCTACACCTTC. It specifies CASSLGSGESANYGYTF.

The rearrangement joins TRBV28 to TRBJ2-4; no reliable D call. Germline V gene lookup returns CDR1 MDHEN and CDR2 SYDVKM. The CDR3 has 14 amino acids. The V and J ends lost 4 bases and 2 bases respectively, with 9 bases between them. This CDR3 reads CASSSRRTKNIQYF. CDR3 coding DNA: TGTGCCAGCAGTTCCAGGCGAACCAAAAACATTCAGTACTTC.

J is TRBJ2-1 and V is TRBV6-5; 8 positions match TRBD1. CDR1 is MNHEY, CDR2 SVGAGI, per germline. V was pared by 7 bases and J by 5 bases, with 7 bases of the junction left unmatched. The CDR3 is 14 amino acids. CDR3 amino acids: CASIRTGPHNEQFF. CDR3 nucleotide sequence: TGTGCCAGCATAAGGACAGGGCCACACAATGAGCAGTTCTTC.

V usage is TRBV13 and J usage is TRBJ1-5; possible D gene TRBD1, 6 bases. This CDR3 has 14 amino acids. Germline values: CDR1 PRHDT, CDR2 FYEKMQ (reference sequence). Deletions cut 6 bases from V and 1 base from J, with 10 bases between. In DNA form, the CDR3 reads TGTGCCAGCAGGCATACAGGGAGCAATCAGCCCCAGCATTTT. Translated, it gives CASRHTGSNQPQHF.

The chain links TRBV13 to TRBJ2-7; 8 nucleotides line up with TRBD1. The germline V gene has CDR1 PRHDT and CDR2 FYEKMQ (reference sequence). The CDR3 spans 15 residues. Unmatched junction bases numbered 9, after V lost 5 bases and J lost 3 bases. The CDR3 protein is CASSTARGPFYEQYF. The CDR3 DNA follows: TGTGCCAGCAGCACTGCCAGGGGGCCCTTCTACGAGCAGTACTTC.

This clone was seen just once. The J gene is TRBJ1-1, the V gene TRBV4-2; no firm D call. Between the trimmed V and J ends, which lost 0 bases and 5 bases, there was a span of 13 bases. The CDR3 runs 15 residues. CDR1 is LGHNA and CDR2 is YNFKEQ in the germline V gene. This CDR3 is CASSQDFRVRTEAFF. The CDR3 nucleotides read TGTGCCAGCAGCCAAGATTTTCGGGTACGGACTGAAGCTTTCTTT.

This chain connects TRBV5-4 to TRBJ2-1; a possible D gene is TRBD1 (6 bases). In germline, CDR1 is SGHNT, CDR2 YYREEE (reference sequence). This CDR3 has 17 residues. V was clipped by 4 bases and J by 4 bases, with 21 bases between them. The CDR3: CASSGSLQGFVYNEQFF. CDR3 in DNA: TGTGCCAGCAGCGGAAGTTTACAGGGTTTTGTGTACAATGAGCAGTTCTTC.

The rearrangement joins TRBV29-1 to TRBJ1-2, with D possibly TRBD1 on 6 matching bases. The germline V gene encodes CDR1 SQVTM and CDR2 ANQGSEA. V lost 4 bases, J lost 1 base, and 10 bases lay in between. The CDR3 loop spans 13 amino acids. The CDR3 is CSVVRTVNYGYTF. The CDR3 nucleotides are TGCAGCGTTGTCCGGACAGTTAACTATGGCTACACCTTC.

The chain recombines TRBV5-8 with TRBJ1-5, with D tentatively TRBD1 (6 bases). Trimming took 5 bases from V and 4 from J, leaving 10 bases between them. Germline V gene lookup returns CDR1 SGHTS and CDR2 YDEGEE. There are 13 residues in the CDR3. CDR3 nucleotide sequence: TGTGCCAGCAGGAATAGGGGGAATCAGCCCCAGCATTTT. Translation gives CASRNRGNQPQHF.

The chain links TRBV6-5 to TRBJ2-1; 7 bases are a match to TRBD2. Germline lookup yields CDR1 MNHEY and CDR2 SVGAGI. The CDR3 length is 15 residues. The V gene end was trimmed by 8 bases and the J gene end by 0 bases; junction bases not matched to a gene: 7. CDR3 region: CASGGTGGSYNEQFF. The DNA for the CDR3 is TGTGCCAGCGGGGGGACGGGGGGCTCCTACAATGAGCAGTTCTTC.

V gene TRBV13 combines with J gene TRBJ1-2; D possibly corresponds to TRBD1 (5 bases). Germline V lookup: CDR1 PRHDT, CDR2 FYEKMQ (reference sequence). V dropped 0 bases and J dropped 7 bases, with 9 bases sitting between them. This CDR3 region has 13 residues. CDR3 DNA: TGTGCCAGCAGCTTAGGCCGTCAGGGTGGCTACACCTTC. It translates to CASSLGRQGGYTF.

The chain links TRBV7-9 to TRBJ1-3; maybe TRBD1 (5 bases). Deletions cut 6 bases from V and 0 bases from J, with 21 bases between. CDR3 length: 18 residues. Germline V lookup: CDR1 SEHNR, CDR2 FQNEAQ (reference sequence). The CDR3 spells CASRQGVLGPSSGNTIYF. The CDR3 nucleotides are TGTGCCAGCAGACAAGGGGTATTGGGCCCGTCCTCTGGAAACACCATATATTTT.

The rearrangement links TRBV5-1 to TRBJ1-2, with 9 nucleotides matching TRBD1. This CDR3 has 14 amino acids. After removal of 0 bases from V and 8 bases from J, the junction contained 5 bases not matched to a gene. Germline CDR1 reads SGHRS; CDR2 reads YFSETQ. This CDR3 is CASSLAGTGRGYTF. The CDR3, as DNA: TGCGCCAGCAGCTTGGCCGGGACAGGGAGAGGCTACACCTTC.

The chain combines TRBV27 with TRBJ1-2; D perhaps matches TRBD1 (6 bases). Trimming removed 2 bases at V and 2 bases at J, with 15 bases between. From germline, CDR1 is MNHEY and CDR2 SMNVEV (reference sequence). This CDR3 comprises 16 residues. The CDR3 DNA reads TGTGCCAGCAGTTTAGGGGGCGACTGGGAGAACTATGGCTACACCTTC. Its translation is CASSLGGDWENYGYTF.

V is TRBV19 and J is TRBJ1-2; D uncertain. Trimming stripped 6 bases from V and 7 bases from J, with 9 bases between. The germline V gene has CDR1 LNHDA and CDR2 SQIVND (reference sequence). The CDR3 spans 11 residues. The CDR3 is CASSQASGYTF. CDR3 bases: TGTGCCAGTAGCCAGGCTTCTGGCTACACCTTC.

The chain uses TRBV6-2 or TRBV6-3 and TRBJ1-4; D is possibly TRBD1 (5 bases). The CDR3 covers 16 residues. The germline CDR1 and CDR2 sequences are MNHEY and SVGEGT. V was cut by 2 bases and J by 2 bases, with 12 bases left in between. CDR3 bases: TGTGCCAGCAGTTACCATTCGGGGGAGACTAATGAAAAACTGTTTTTT. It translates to CASSYHSGETNEKLFF.

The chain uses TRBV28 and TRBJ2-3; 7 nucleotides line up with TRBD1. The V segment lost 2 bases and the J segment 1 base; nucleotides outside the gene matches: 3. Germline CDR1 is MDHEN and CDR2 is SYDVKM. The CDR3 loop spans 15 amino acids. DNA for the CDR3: TGTGCCAGCAGTTTAAGGGGGCGAGGCACAGATACGCAGTATTTT. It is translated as CASSLRGRGTDTQYF.

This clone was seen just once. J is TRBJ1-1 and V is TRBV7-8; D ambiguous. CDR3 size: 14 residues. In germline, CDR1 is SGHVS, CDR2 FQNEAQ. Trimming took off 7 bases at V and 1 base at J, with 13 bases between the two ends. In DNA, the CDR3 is TGTGCCAGCAAGCCGGCCCGACAGAACACTGAAGCTTTCTTT. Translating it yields CASKPARQNTEAFF.

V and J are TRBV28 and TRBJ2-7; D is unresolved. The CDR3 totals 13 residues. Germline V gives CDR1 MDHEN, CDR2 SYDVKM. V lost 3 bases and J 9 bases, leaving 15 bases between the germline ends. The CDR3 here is CASSLQTPGAQYF. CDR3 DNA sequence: TGTGCCAGCAGTTTGCAGACCCCTGGAGCGCAGTACTTC.